The 32 T cell receptor beta chains listed next were all sequenced from one sample in a study of cytomegalovirus exposure and HLA in healthy donors. The data were produced by immunoSEQ multiplex PCR, yet TCRdb's version contains in-frame clones alone and is incomplete. The table has 140,000 to 150,000 clones, about nine tenths seen once. Sequenced: PBMCs. Receptor source: a man aged 18-30 years in good health and CMV-seronegative.

This clone was recorded only once. The genes are TRBV7-3 and TRBJ1-1; D gene uncertain. V lost 2 bases to trimming and J lost 1 base, with 5 bases between them. The V gene's germline CDR1 is SGHTA and CDR2 FQGTGA. This CDR3 is built from 13 residues. CDR3 in DNA: TGTGCCAGCAGCTTAGAGCCGAACACTGAAGCTTTCTTT. Encoded protein: CASSLEPNTEAFF. Looking up the rest from reference TRBV7-3 and TRBJ1-1 gives the full variable domain: GAGVSQTPSNKVTEKGKYVELRCDPISGHTALYWYRQSLGQGPEFLIYFQGTGAADDSGLPNDRFFAVRPEGSVSTLKIQRTERGDSAVYLCASSLEPNTEAFFGQGTRLTVV.

The DNA of the CDR3 is TGCGCCAGCAGCCGCGAACGGGGGGAGGGCGAGCAGTACGTC. It is translated as CASSRERGEGEQYV. V is TRBV4-3 and J is TRBJ2-7; 7 nucleotides line up with TRBD2. Unmatched junction bases numbered 9, after V lost 4 bases and J lost 6 bases. Germline loops: CDR1 LGHNA, CDR2 YSLEER. The CDR3 has 14 amino acids.

The chain recombines TRBV6-5 with TRBJ1-2, with 8 bases matching TRBD1. From germline, CDR1 is MNHEY and CDR2 SVGAGI. The CDR3 has 13 residues. V was pared by 7 bases and J by 7 bases, with 8 bases of the junction left unmatched. The CDR3 DNA is TGTGCCAGCAACTACGCAGGGGGCAGTGGCTACACCTTC. Translation gives CASNYAGGSGYTF.

V usage is TRBV9 and J usage is TRBJ2-7; 14 nucleotides line up with TRBD2. Germline lookup yields CDR1 SGDLS and CDR2 YYNGEE. The CDR3 is 16 amino acids. Trimming removed 4 bases from V and 4 bases from J; junction bases left unmatched: 7. CDR3 sequence reads: CASSPTSGGALYEQYF. In DNA form, the CDR3 reads TGTGCCAGCAGCCCGACTAGCGGGGGGGCCCTGTACGAGCAGTACTTC.

The rearrangement links TRBV7-8 to TRBJ2-2; D possibly corresponds to TRBD2 (6 bases). Germline assignment: CDR1 SGHVS and CDR2 FQNEAQ. The CDR3 loop spans 14 amino acids. Trimming cost V 5 bases and J 6 bases, with 13 bases left between them. The CDR3 loop is CASSLRGMAGELFF. The DNA of the CDR3 is TGTGCCAGCAGCCTCCGGGGGATGGCCGGGGAGCTGTTTTTT.

This chain uses TRBV27 with TRBJ2-4; 7 positions match TRBD1. The germline V gene has CDR1 MNHEY and CDR2 SMNVEV (reference sequence). The ends lost 5 bases at V and 8 bases at J; junction bases unmatched: 12. The CDR3 contains 15 residues. The CDR3 DNA is TGTGCCAGCAGTCCCATCGAGGGGGCCCGGGACATTCAGTACTTC. It codes for CASSPIEGARDIQYF.

V gene TRBV6-1 combines with J gene TRBJ1-4, with D perhaps TRBD1 (5 bases). CDR1 and CDR2 (germline): MNHNS, SASEGT. This CDR3 region has 16 residues. The V gene lost 3 bases and the J gene lost 0 bases, with 11 bases spanning the gap. CDR3 DNA sequence: TGTGCCAGCAGTGATACACAGGACCCAACTAATGAAAAACTGTTTTTT. Protein: CASSDTQDPTNEKLFF.

V gene TRBV19 combines with J gene TRBJ2-7; TRBD1 is a possible D gene (5 bases). The CDR3 consists of 14 residues. Trimming removed 5 bases at V and 0 bases at J, with 11 bases between. The germline V gene has CDR1 LNHDA and CDR2 SQIVND (reference sequence). The CDR3 DNA reads TGTGCCAGTAGTCCGTTGGACATCTCCTACGAGCAGTACTTC. Its translation: CASSPLDISYEQYF.

V gene TRBV7-6 combines with J gene TRBJ2-5, with 12 bases that match TRBD1. Germline V gene lookup returns CDR1 SGHVS and CDR2 FNYEAQ. With 6 bases clipped from V and 1 base from J, the junction kept 3 bases outside the gene matches. This CDR3 is 15 amino acids long. The CDR3 nucleotides read TGTGCCAGCAGAAGGGACAGGGGGCTCCAAGAGACCCAGTACTTC. Translated: CASRRDRGLQETQYF.

As concerns this clone: Other DNA sequences of this sample code for an identical CDR3. The chain carries TRBV5-1 and TRBJ1-3; TRBD1 matches at 7 bases. From germline, CDR1 is SGHRS and CDR2 YFSETQ. V gave up 3 bases and J gave up 2 bases; unmatched junction bases: 2. This CDR3 has 14 residues. For the CDR3, the DNA is TGCGCCAGCAGCTCGACAGGGACTGGAAACACCATATATTTT. It codes for CASSSTGTGNTIYF.

This rearrangement joins TRBV7-6 to TRBJ2-3, with 9 bases aligning to TRBD2. Germline loops: CDR1 SGHVS, CDR2 FNYEAQ. This CDR3 is 16 amino acids long. The V gene end was trimmed by 5 bases and the J gene end by 1 base; junction bases not matched to a gene: 7. The CDR3 loop is CASSPFRTSGTDTQYF. The CDR3 DNA reads TGTGCCAGCAGCCCGTTTAGGACTAGCGGCACAGATACGCAGTATTTT. The full variable domain, its missing parts supplied by reference TRBV7-6 and TRBJ2-3, is GAGVSQSPRYKVTKRGQDVALRCDPISGHVSLYWYRQALGQGPEFLTYFNYEAQQDKSGLPNDRFSAERPEGSISTLTIQRTEQRDSAMYRCASSPFRTSGTDTQYFGPGTRLTVL.

The genes are TRBV12-1 and TRBJ1-5; TRBD1 is taken as the D call from the table, unchecked against the DNA. TRBV12-1 constitutes a pseudogene. The CDR3 length is 16 residues. DNA of the CDR3: TGTGCCAGCAGCCCAGGGTCCCCCCGATTCTATCAGCCCCAGCATTTT. Protein sequence: CASSPGSPRFYQPQHF.

This sequence joins TRBV5-1 and TRBJ2-2; the D gene is possibly TRBD1 (6 bases). The CDR3 spans 13 residues. Trimming pared 5 bases from V and 6 bases from J, leaving 11 bases between. The germline V gene encodes CDR1 SGHRS and CDR2 YFSETQ. The CDR3 sequence is CASRFQGSGELFF. In nucleotides, the CDR3 is TGCGCCAGCAGATTTCAGGGGTCCGGGGAGCTGTTTTTT.

CDR3 sequence: CASGPGHGYTF. In DNA, the CDR3 is TGTGCCAGCGGCCCAGGCCATGGCTACACCTTC. The chain has TRBV6-1 and TRBJ1-2, with no clear D. V was clipped by 8 bases and J by 6 bases, with 10 bases between them. The CDR3 extends over 11 amino acids. From germline, CDR1 is MNHNS and CDR2 SASEGT.

This sequence joins TRBV7-9 and TRBJ2-3; 8 nucleotides agree with TRBD1. This CDR3 contains 15 residues. After removal of 5 bases from V and 2 bases from J, the junction contained 6 bases not matched to a gene. Looked up from germline, CDR1 is SEHNR and CDR2 is FQNEAQ (reference sequence). The CDR3 DNA reads as TGTGCCAGCAGCCCTCGGACAGGGACCACAGATACGCAGTATTTT. Its protein product is CASSPRTGTTDTQYF.

The chain recombines TRBV11-3 with TRBJ2-1, with 11 bases aligning to TRBD2. The CDR3 has 16 residues. In germline, CDR1 is SGHNT, CDR2 YENEEA. The trim removed 5 bases at V and 4 bases at J, leaving 7 bases unmatched. Here the CDR3 DNA reads TGTGCCAGCAGCACAAGCGGGACTAGCGGTTACAATGAGCAGTTCTTC. It translates to CASSTSGTSGYNEQFF.

The chain recombines TRBV2 with TRBJ2-7; 8 nucleotides line up with TRBD2. The germline CDR1 and CDR2 sequences are SNHLY and FYNNEI. V dropped 4 bases and J dropped 1; count of bases not matched to a gene: 6. CDR3 length: 15 amino acids. The chain's CDR3 is CASSGTSLLSYEQYF. The CDR3 nucleotides read TGTGCCAGCAGTGGGACTAGCTTATTATCCTACGAGCAGTACTTC.

The chain links TRBV16 to TRBJ1-2, with D perhaps TRBD1 (6 bases). Per germline, CDR1 KGHSY and CDR2 FQNENV. Trimming took 3 bases from V and 0 from J, leaving 14 bases between them. The CDR3 runs to 16 residues. Here the CDR3 DNA reads TGTGCCAGCAGCCATGGACAGAGAACACCTAACTATGGCTACACCTTC. Translated, it gives CASSHGQRTPNYGYTF.

This clone was recorded once. In DNA form, the CDR3 reads TGCGCCAGCAGCCCAACGGGACTCACAAATTCCTACGAGCAGTACTTC. This sequence encodes CASSPTGLTNSYEQYF. This sequence joins TRBV4-1 and TRBJ2-7, with TRBD2 as a possible D gene (6 bases). CDR3 length equals 16 residues. The ends were cut back, 4 bases at V and 1 base at J, with 17 bases in the middle. Germline values: CDR1 MGHRA, CDR2 YSYEKL.

J is TRBJ1-1 and V is TRBV7-8; 9 bases line up with TRBD1. Trimming at V came to 7 bases and at J to 4 bases, leaving 7 bases not matched to a gene. CDR3 length: 14 residues. Germline V lookup: CDR1 SGHVS, CDR2 FQNEAQ. The CDR3 here is CASTSLDRGTEAFF. The CDR3 DNA sequence: TGTGCCAGCACCTCGTTGGACAGGGGCACTGAAGCTTTCTTT. Full variable domain (remainder filled in from reference TRBV7-8 and TRBJ1-1): GAGVSQSPRYKVAKRGQDVALRCDPISGHVSLFWYQQALGQGPEFLTYFQNEAQLDKSGLPSDRFFAERPEGSVSTLKIQRTQQEDSAVYLCASTSLDRGTEAFFGQGTRLTVV.

The V call is TRBV6-7, the J call TRBJ1-5, with D possibly being TRBD1 (6 bases). TRBV6-7 is an ORF for which the function is uncertain. V was cut by 5 bases and J by 0 bases, with 11 bases left in between. CDR3 length: 15 residues. The CDR3 here is CASSAGTYSNQPQHF. Here the CDR3 DNA reads TGTGCCAGCAGTGCCGGGACATATAGCAATCAGCCCCAGCATTTT.

V gene TRBV7-9 combines with J gene TRBJ2-2, with D perhaps matching TRBD1 (6 bases). This CDR3 spans 14 amino acids. The germline V gene has CDR1 SEHNR and CDR2 FQNEAQ (reference sequence). Trimming removed 5 bases from V and 6 bases from J, with 13 bases in between. CDR3 DNA: TGTGCCAGCAGCACAACAGGGTCCCCCGGGGAGCTGTTTTTT. Encoded protein: CASSTTGSPGELFF.

J is TRBJ2-1 and V is TRBV11-3; TRBD1 agrees at 8 bases. The CDR3 totals 16 residues. Germline CDR1 reads SGHNT; CDR2 reads YENEEA. With 1 base clipped from V and 4 bases from J, the junction kept 6 bases outside the gene matches. CDR3 amino acids: CASSLAGQAVYNEQFF. The CDR3 DNA reads as TGTGCCAGCAGCTTAGCGGGACAGGCGGTATACAATGAGCAGTTCTTC.

V usage is TRBV12-5 and J usage is TRBJ1-1, with D possibly matching TRBD1 (6 bases). Germline CDR1 and CDR2: LGHNT and FRNRAP. V was shortened by 6 bases and J by 4 bases, with 12 bases between the two germline ends. This CDR3 is 13 amino acids long. This CDR3 reads CASGAGDGTEAFF. In nucleotides, the CDR3 is TGTGCTAGTGGGGCAGGGGACGGCACTGAAGCTTTCTTT. Filled out from reference TRBV12-5 and TRBJ1-1, the complete variable domain reads DARVTQTPRHKVTEMGQEVTMRCQPILGHNTVFWYRQTMMQGLELLAYFRNRAPLDDSGMPKDRFSAEMPDATLATLKIQPSEPRDSAVYFCASGAGDGTEAFFGQGTRLTVV.

This clone has a handful of counts. The rearrangement links TRBV28 to TRBJ1-2; TRBD1 is a possible D gene (6 bases). CDR1 is MDHEN and CDR2 is SYDVKM in the germline V gene. The CDR3 is 13 amino acids. The germline V and J ends were trimmed by 10 bases and 6 bases, with 18 bases remaining between them. CDR3 in DNA: TGTGCCATACTACCCCAGGGGCGAGATGGCTACACCTTC. The encoded protein is CAILPQGRDGYTF.

This clone was picked up one time. This chain links TRBV2 with TRBJ1-2, with D possibly matching TRBD1 (5 bases). Looked up from germline, CDR1 is SNHLY and CDR2 is FYNNEI. This CDR3 is built from 20 residues. V lost 0 bases and J 1 base, leaving 24 bases between the germline ends. The CDR3 spells CASSEALQGGTSRINYGYTF. The CDR3, as DNA: TGTGCCAGCAGTGAAGCGCTTCAGGGTGGAACTTCTCGCATTAACTATGGCTACACCTTC. The complete variable domain, with remaining parts taken from reference TRBV2 and TRBJ1-2, reads EPEVTQTPSHQVTQMGQEVILRCVPISNHLYFYWYRQILGQKVEFLVSFYNNEISEKSEIFDDQFSVERPDGSNFTLKIRSTKLEDSAMYFCASSEALQGGTSRINYGYTFGSGTRLTVV.

CDR3 DNA sequence: TGTGCCAGCAGACCTACGACAGCTAAGAACACTGAAGCTTTCTTT. Its protein product is CASRPTTAKNTEAFF. The V call is TRBV7-8, the J call TRBJ1-1; possible D gene TRBD1, 5 bases. This CDR3 has 15 residues. Germline V gene data show CDR1 as SGHVS and CDR2 as FQNEAQ. Trimming took 6 bases from V and 1 from J, leaving 15 bases between them. The full variable domain, its missing parts supplied by reference TRBV7-8 and TRBJ1-1, is GAGVSQSPRYKVAKRGQDVALRCDPISGHVSLFWYQQALGQGPEFLTYFQNEAQLDKSGLPSDRFFAERPEGSVSTLKIQRTQQEDSAVYLCASRPTTAKNTEAFFGQGTRLTVV.

The CDR3 sequence is CASSEQGATDTQYF. The DNA of the CDR3 is TGTGCCAGCAGTGAGCAGGGGGCTACAGATACGCAGTATTTT. The genes are TRBV6-1 and TRBJ2-3, with 8 bases fitting TRBD1. The CDR3 contains 14 residues. The V and J ends lost 3 bases and 3 bases, in that order; junction bases with no gene match: 2. Per germline, CDR1 MNHNS and CDR2 SASEGT.

This clone has a count of ten or more. The chain recombines TRBV19 with TRBJ2-1; 10 bases align to TRBD2. Trimming removed 4 bases from V and 7 bases from J; junction bases left unmatched: 7. Germline CDR1 LNHDA, CDR2 SQIVND (reference sequence). The CDR3 consists of 15 residues. The CDR3 bases are TGTGCCAGTAGTAATGCGGCTAGCGGGAGAAATGAGCAGTTCTTC. Protein sequence: CASSNAASGRNEQFF.

J is TRBJ1-2 and V is TRBV19; D is perhaps TRBD1 (5 bases). Germline V gene sequence: CDR1 LNHDA, CDR2 SQIVND (reference sequence). Trimming removed 2 bases from V and 3 bases from J, with 7 bases in between. CDR3 size: 13 residues. CDR3 in amino acids: CASSIQGDYGYTF. The CDR3 coding sequence is TGTGCCAGTAGTATACAGGGCGACTATGGCTACACCTTC.

The genes are TRBV15 and TRBJ2-7; a possible D gene is TRBD2 (7 bases). Trimming removed 2 bases at V and 10 bases at J, with 15 bases between. The CDR3 has 13 residues. Germline loops: CDR1 LNHNV, CDR2 YYDKDF (reference sequence). CDR3: CATSRSPGGQQYF. The DNA for the CDR3 is TGTGCCACCAGCAGATCCCCGGGGGGACAACAGTACTTC. The full variable domain, in which reference TRBV15 and TRBJ2-7 provide the parts outside the CDR3, is DAMVIQNPRYQVTQFGKPVTLSCSQTLNHNVMYWYQQKSSQAPKLLFHYYDKDFNNEADTPDNFQSRRPNTSFCFLDIRSPGLGDTAMYLCATSRSPGGQQYFGPGTRLTVT.

This clone was detected only once. This chain connects TRBV5-6 to TRBJ1-4, with 8 bases aligning to TRBD1. J lost 2 bases, V lost 0 bases, and 3 bases had no gene match. The CDR3 is made up of 16 amino acids. In germline, CDR1 is SGHDT, CDR2 YYEEEE. DNA for the CDR3: TGTGCCAGCAGCTTGGCAGGGGGCTCTACTAATGAAAAACTGTTTTTT. This sequence encodes CASSLAGGSTNEKLFF.